This passage covers 27 T cell receptor beta chains from one sample sequenced in a study of tumor-infiltrating lymphocytes in primary liver carcinoma. Between roughly 20 and 30 mg of unsorted bulk tissue served as the source from which RNA and DNA were co-extracted. The investigators made TCR beta cDNA from roughly 0.45 ug total RNA, using a constant-region primer. TCR beta libraries came from three nested multiplex PCR rounds using slightly modified ARM-PCR. In the first two PCR rounds, TRBV1-TRBV30 forward primers were paired with a C-beta reverse primer, and each round lasted approximately 10 cycles. TCRdb re-called the multiplex PCR reads with MiXCR, one entry per CDR3 protein. The sample includes approximately 190,000 distinct CDR3 sequences, 85% of them seen just once. Sample: tumor tissue from primary liver carcinoma. These receptor sequences come from a man in his forties or fifties with primary liver carcinoma and hepatitis B virus infection.

As for this clonotype: The missing conserved phenylalanine or tryptophan at the end of this CDR3 makes a read error likely. This chain joins TRBV5-1 and TRBJ2-1; a weak D match, TRBD2 (6 bases). The CDR3 length is 15 residues. The germline V gene has CDR1 SGHRS and CDR2 YFSETQ. The V end was cut by 6 bases, the J end by 2 bases, with 15 bases between. The CDR3 bases are TGCGCCAGCATGGCGGAGGGCGCCGCCTACAATGAGCAGTTCATC. Amino acids: CASMAEGAAYNEQFI.

The chain couples TRBV29-1 to TRBJ2-1, with a tentative D call TRBD1 (5 bases). Trimming left V 7 bases short and J 3 bases short, with 16 bases between. The CDR3 extends over 14 amino acids. Germline V gene data show CDR1 as SQVTM and CDR2 as ANQGSEA. CDR3 amino acids: CSGTRTWYYNEQFF. DNA of the CDR3: TGCAGCGGAACGCGGACATGGTACTACAATGAGCAGTTCTTC.

In its sample, this clonotype was seen a few times. One end of the junction varies from germline; a read error may be responsible. This sequence joins TRBV29-1 and TRBJ2-3; D is uncertain. The CDR3 covers 12 residues. Germline lookup yields CDR1 SQVTM and CDR2 ANQGSEA. CDR3 protein: CSVAPSTYTQYF. DNA for the CDR3: TGCAGCGTTGCCCCTTCCACATATACGCAATATTTT.

A note on this clonotype: The junction and the germline gene differ at one end; a read error may be behind it. The chain has TRBV6-2 or TRBV6-3 and TRBJ2-1; unclear D gene. The CDR3 is made up of 13 amino acids. Germline V CDR1 and CDR2: MNHEY, SVGEGT. The CDR3 coding sequence is TGTGCCAGCAATTACCAGTTGGGCAATGAACAGATCTTC. Protein product: CASNYQLGNEQIF.

Of note for this clonotype: This sequence may be a read error, since a much larger clone differs from it by one base. The V call is TRBV28, the J call TRBJ2-2, with D possibly TRBD2 on 7 matching bases. This CDR3 contains 13 residues. Per germline, CDR1 MDHEN and CDR2 SYDVKM. CDR3 DNA sequence: TGTGCCAGCATCAGCGGGGACACCGGGGAGCTGCTTTTT. This codes for CASISGDTGELLF.

This clonotype was seen a single time. Compared with germline, one end of the junction differs, possibly owing to a read error. The chain employs TRBV6-1 and TRBJ2-3; 8 bases agree with TRBD2. Germline V gene lookup returns CDR1 MNHNS and CDR2 SASEGT. The CDR3 consists of 14 residues. The CDR3 nucleotides read TGTACCAGCAGTGTCAGCGGGAGAGGGGATACGCAGTATTTT. This gives the protein CTSSVSGRGDTQYF.

This clonotype was counted between two and nine times. An end of the junction differs from the germline gene, which may be a read error. The CDR3 nucleotides are TGCGCCAGCAGCCTTCTTATGAATGAAAAACTGTCTTTT. As protein: CASSLLMNEKLSF. The chain combines TRBV5-1 with TRBJ1-4; D unresolved. CDR3 length equals 13 residues. Germline assignment: CDR1 SGHRS and CDR2 YFSETQ.

This clonotype occurred once. This may be a read error: a much more frequent sequence differs by one nucleotide. The V gene is TRBV28, the J gene TRBJ2-1; unclear D gene. This CDR3 is 11 amino acids long. The V and J ends lost 9 bases and 5 bases respectively, with 8 bases between them. CDR1 MDHEN and CDR2 SYDVKM come from the germline V gene. DNA for the CDR3: TGTGCCAGGAGTCGCGACAATGAGCAGTTCTTC. This sequence encodes CARSRDNEQFF. The full variable domain, its missing parts supplied by reference TRBV28 and TRBJ2-1, is DVKVTQSSRYLVKRTGEKVFLECVQDMDHENMFWYRQDPGLGLRLIYFSYDVKMKEKGDIPEGYSVSREKKERFSLILESASTNQTSMYLCARSRDNEQFFGPGTRLTVL.

In regard to this clonotype: This may stem from a read error, because a much larger clone lies one nucleotide away. V and J are TRBV5-8 and TRBJ2-3; possible D gene TRBD1, 6 bases. Germline loops: CDR1 SGHTS, CDR2 YDEGEE. Between the trimmed V and J ends, which lost 0 bases and 6 bases, there was a span of 11 bases. This CDR3 is 14 amino acids long. CDR3 protein: CASSLGTVTDTQYF. CDR3 in DNA: TGTGCCAGCAGCTTGGGGACAGTGACGGATACGCAGTATTTT.

This clonotype was seen repeatedly, ten times or more. This chain links TRBV28 with TRBJ1-2; 9 bases line up with TRBD1. The CDR3 consists of 16 residues. V lost 5 bases to trimming and J lost 4 bases; unmatched junction nucleotides: 11. Germline CDR1 MDHEN, CDR2 SYDVKM. The CDR3 reads CASSTPPGTGTYGYTF. The CDR3 DNA is TGTGCCAGCAGTACACCCCCCGGGACAGGGACCTATGGCTACACCTTC.

About this clonotype itself: The junction departs from germline at one end; a sequencing error may be responsible. The gene calls are TRBV11-1 and TRBJ2-3, with D perhaps assigned TRBD1 or TRBD2 (5 bases each). CDR1 SGHAT and CDR2 FQDESV come from the germline V gene (reference sequence). The CDR3 has 19 amino acids. CDR3: CASSYGGSSVGARTVTQYF. The CDR3 DNA reads TGTGCCAGCAGCTATGGGGGAAGCTCTGTTGGGGCCCGCACAGTTACGCAGTATTTT.

Regarding this clonotype: Relative to the germline gene, one junction end is altered; a read error may explain this. The chain recombines TRBV7-9 with TRBJ1-1, with D maybe TRBD1 (6 bases). Germline assignment: CDR1 SEHNR and CDR2 FQNEAQ (reference sequence). The CDR3 is made up of 16 amino acids. As DNA, the CDR3 is TGTGCCAGCAGCTTAGTGATGGGCGGGGGGCAAACTGAAGCATTCTTT. It codes for CASSLVMGGGQTEAFF.

Details on this clonotype: A junction end diverges from the germline sequence, so it may reflect a read error. This chain uses TRBV10-1 with TRBJ2-2; 11 nucleotides agree with TRBD1. The CDR3 has 19 residues. Germline lookup yields CDR1 WNHNN and CDR2 SYGVQD (reference sequence). In nucleotides, the CDR3 is TGCGCCAGCAGTGAACTATCGGGGACAGGGGGAGGTAACACCGTGGAGCTGTTTTTT. This gives the protein CASSELSGTGGGNTVELFF.

Note on this clonotype: An end of the junction differs from the germline gene, which may be a read error. The chain links TRBV6-2 or TRBV6-3 to TRBJ2-1; 14 bases are a match to TRBD2. CDR1 is MNHEY, CDR2 SVGEGT, per germline. The length of the CDR3 is 16 residues. CDR3 in DNA: TGTGCCAGCAGACCCAGGACTAGCGGGAGGACCAATGAGCAGTTATTT. Its translation is CASRPRTSGRTNEQLF.

This clonotype was seen once. This sequence joins TRBV29-1 and TRBJ1-1; tentatively, D is TRBD1 (5 bases). The CDR3 covers 15 residues. Germline CDR1 reads SQVTM; CDR2 reads ANQGSEA. Trimming took off 5 bases at V and 7 bases at J, with 23 bases between the two ends. The CDR3 nucleotides read TGCAGCGTTTCCGCAGGGTGGGGAATGATCAGTGAAGCTTTCTTT. This translates into CSVSAGWGMISEAFF.

Note on this clonotype: Likely a read error: the CDR3 ends without its conserved phenylalanine or tryptophan. The chain is built from TRBV11-2 and TRBJ2-6; 8 positions match TRBD1. The CDR3 sequence is 15 residues long. Germline V gene lookup returns CDR1 SGHAT and CDR2 FQNNGV. CDR3 sequence: CASSLDRAGANILTY. In nucleotides, the CDR3 is TGTGCCAGCAGTTTGGACAGGGCTGGGGCCAACATCCTGACTTAC.

Details on this clonotype: At one end the junction does not follow the germline gene, possibly because of a read error. The rearrangement joins TRBV7-9 to TRBJ2-1, with a possible D match to TRBD1 (5 bases). The CDR3 has 14 residues. Germline values: CDR1 SEHNR, CDR2 FQNEAQ (reference sequence). CDR3 nucleotide sequence: TGTGCCAGCAGCTTAGGTGGTATGGACAATGAGGAGTTCTTC. It encodes CASSLGGMDNEEFF.

Worth noting for this clonotype: The CDR3 carries no conserved terminal phenylalanine or tryptophan, so it likely arises from a read error. Because the CDR3's place on the DNA is in doubt, the DNA is left out and the CDR3 is given as listed by TCRdb. The CDR3 reads CASSPSAGGYNEQIS. The chain couples TRBV6-5 to TRBJ2-1; the table calls TRBD1, which could not be checked here. Termini included, the CDR3 measures 15 amino acids. Germline CDR1 is MNHEY and CDR2 is SVGAGI.

Written as DNA, the CDR3 is TGTGCCAGCAGTCGCTCAACGGCTGCGAGTCCCTACGAGCAGTACTTC. This encodes CASSRSTAASPYEQYF. The rearrangement links TRBV6-1 to TRBJ2-7; D not certain. The CDR3 is 16 residues long. Germline CDR1 and CDR2: MNHNS and SASEGT. Trimming left V 5 bases short and J 2 bases short, with 19 bases between.

Concerning this clonotype: At one boundary the junction diverges from the germline segment, which might be a read error. This CDR3 reads CANSFLGDSSYEQYF. CDR3 DNA: TGCGCCAACAGCTTTCTCGGGGACAGCTCCTACGAGCAGTACTTC. The rearrangement uses TRBV4-3 and TRBJ2-7, with TRBD1 matching 7 bases. Germline lookup yields CDR1 LGHNA and CDR2 YSLEER. This CDR3 has 15 amino acids.

This chain joins TRBV11-2 and TRBJ2-5; D tentatively reads TRBD1 or TRBD2 (5 bases each). Between the trimmed V and J ends, which lost 5 bases and 5 bases, there was a span of 27 bases. The CDR3 length is 18 residues. The germline V gene has CDR1 SGHAT and CDR2 FQNNGV. CDR3 sequence (DNA): TGTGCCAGCAGCCCTAGCAAAATCCAGGGTACTGGGTGGGAGACCCAGTACTTC. Protein sequence: CASSPSKIQGTGWETQYF.

This clonotype showed up just once. Because it lacks the conserved phenylalanine or tryptophan at the end, this CDR3 is likely a read error. V usage is TRBV6-1 and J usage is TRBJ1-1; 10 bases are a match to TRBD1. The CDR3 consists of 13 residues. Germline V gene data show CDR1 as MNHNS and CDR2 as SASEGT. CDR3 loop: CVSPRTGGTEAFL. For the CDR3, the DNA is TGTGTCAGCCCCAGGACAGGGGGCACTGAAGCTTTCCTT.

J is TRBJ2-7 and V is TRBV29-1; D unclear. V was shortened by 5 bases and J by 3 bases, with 14 bases between the two germline ends. CDR1 and CDR2 (germline): SQVTM, ANQGSEA. The CDR3 covers 13 residues. CDR3 amino acids: CSVSGNTFYEQYF. For the CDR3, the DNA is TGCAGCGTTTCGGGCAATACTTTCTACGAGCAGTACTTC.

The V call is TRBV19, the J call TRBJ2-1, with D possibly called TRBD1 or TRBD2 (5 bases each). V was cut by 7 bases and J by 3 bases, with 13 bases left in between. The CDR3 consists of 14 residues. From germline, CDR1 is LNHDA and CDR2 SQIVND (reference sequence). The CDR3 is CASKSEGLYNEQFF. The CDR3 DNA follows: TGTGCCAGTAAGTCTGAGGGGCTCTACAATGAGCAGTTCTTC.

This clonotype was seen a handful of times. The junction does not match germline at one end; this may be a read error. V and J are TRBV12-3 or TRBV12-4 and TRBJ2-2; D is ambiguous. This CDR3 is 12 amino acids long. The DNA of the CDR3 is TGTGCCAGCAGTTTGGTCCCCTGGGAACTGTTTTTT. Translating it yields CASSLVPWELFF.

The V and J genes are TRBV6-1 and TRBJ1-1; D may be TRBD1 (5 bases). Germline V gene lookup returns CDR1 MNHNS and CDR2 SASEGT. V dropped 4 bases and J dropped 5 bases, with 11 bases sitting between them. The CDR3 has 13 amino acids. CDR3 in DNA: TGTGCCAGCAGTGTACAGGATAGGACTGAAGCTTTCTTT. This encodes CASSVQDRTEAFF.

There are a few counts of this clonotype. The junction departs from the called germline gene at one end, perhaps through a read error. V is TRBV4-2 and J is TRBJ2-6; D not resolved. The CDR3 totals 16 residues. The germline V gene encodes CDR1 LGHNA and CDR2 YNFKEQ. The CDR3 loop reads CASCQEASSGANVLTF. The CDR3 DNA sequence: TGTGCCAGCTGCCAAGAAGCAAGCTCTGGAGCCAACGTCCTGACTTTC.